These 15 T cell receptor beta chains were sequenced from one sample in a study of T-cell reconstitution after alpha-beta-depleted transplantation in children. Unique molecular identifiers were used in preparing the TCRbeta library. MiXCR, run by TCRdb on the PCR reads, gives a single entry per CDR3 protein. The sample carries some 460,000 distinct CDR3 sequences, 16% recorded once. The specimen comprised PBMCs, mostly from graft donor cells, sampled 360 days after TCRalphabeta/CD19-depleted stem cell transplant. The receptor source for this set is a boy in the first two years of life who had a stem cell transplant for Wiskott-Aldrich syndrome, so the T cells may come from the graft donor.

The CDR3 nucleotides read TGTGCCAGCAGTGCCTGGACTAGCGGGAGCGCAGATACGCAGTATTTT. It codes for CASSAWTSGSADTQYF. This sequence joins TRBV25-1 and TRBJ2-3; 13 bases map to TRBD2. With V trimmed by 4 bases and J by 4 bases, 5 bases remained unmatched. CDR3 size: 16 residues. Germline assignment: CDR1 MGHDK and CDR2 SYGVNS.

CDR3: CASSYSSRGLSGGGTQYF. For the CDR3, the DNA is TGTGCCAGCAGTTACTCGAGTCGCGGTCTTAGCGGGGGGGGCACGCAGTATTTT. The chain is built from TRBV6-5 and TRBJ2-3; 11 bases agree with TRBD2. The CDR3 totals 18 residues. CDR1 and CDR2 (germline): MNHEY, SVGAGI. V was clipped by 0 bases and J by 9 bases; unmatched bases: 14.

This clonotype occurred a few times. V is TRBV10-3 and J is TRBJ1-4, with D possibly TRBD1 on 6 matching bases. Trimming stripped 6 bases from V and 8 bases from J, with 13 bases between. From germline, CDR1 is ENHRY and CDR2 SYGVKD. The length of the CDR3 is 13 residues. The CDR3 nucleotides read TGTGCCATCAGCGCAGGGGTGAAGGAAAAACTGTTTTTT. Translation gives CAISAGVKEKLFF.

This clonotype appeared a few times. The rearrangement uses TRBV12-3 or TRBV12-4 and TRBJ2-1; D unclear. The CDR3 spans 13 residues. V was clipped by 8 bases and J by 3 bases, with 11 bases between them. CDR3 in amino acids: CASSRPVYNEQFF. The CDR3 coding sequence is TGTGCCAGCTCGAGACCAGTCTACAATGAGCAGTTCTTC.

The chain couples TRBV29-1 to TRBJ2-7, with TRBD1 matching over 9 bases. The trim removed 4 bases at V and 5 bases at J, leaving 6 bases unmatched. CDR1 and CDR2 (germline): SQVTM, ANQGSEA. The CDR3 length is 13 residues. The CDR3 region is CSVGGTGFDEQYF. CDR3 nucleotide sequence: TGCAGCGTTGGTGGGACAGGGTTCGACGAGCAGTACTTC.

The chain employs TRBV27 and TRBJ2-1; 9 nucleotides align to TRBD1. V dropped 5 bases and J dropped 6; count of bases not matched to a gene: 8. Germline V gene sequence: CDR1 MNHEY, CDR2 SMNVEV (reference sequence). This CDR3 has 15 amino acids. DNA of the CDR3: TGTGCCAGCAGTGTCCGGGACAGGGAAGGCAATGAGCAGTTCTTC. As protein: CASSVRDREGNEQFF.

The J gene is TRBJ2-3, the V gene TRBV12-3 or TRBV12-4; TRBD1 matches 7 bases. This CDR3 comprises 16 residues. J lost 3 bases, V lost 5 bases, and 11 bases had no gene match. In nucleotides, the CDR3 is TGTGCCAGCAGTGCCACGACAGGGCCGAGGACAGATACGCAGTATTTT. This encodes CASSATTGPRTDTQYF.

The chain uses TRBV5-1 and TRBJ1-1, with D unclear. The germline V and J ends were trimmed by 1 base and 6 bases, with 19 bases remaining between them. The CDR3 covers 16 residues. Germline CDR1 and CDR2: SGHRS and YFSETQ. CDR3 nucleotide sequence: TGCGCCAGCAGCTTGTATGTGCGGGTTGGTTTATCTGAAGCTTTCTTT. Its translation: CASSLYVRVGLSEAFF. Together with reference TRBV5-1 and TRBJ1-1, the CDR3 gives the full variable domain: KAGVTQTPRYLIKTRGQQVTLSCSPISGHRSVSWYQQTPGQGLQFLFEYFSETQRNKGNFPGRFSGRQFSNSRSEMNVSTLELGDSALYLCASSLYVRVGLSEAFFGQGTRLTVV.

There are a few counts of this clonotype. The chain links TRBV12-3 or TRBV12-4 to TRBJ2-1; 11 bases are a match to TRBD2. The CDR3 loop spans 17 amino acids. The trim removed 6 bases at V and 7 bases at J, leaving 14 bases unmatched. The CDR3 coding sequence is TGTGCCAGCAGGCTAACATCTCTAGCGGGAGGTAGTAATGAGCAGTTCTTC. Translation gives CASRLTSLAGGSNEQFF.

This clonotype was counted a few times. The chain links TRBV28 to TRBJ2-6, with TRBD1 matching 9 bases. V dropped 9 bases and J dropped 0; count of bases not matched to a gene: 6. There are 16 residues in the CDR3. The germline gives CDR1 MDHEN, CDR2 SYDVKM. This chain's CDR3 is CASSTGGGSGANVLTF. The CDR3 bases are TGTGCCAGTTCAACAGGGGGCGGCTCTGGGGCCAACGTCCTGACTTTC.

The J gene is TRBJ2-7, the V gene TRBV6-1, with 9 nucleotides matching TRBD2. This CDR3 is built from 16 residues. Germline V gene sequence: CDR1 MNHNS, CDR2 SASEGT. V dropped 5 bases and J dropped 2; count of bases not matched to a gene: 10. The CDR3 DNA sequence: TGTGCCAGCAGTACCCTAGCGGGACTCCCTCCCTACGAGCAGTACTTC. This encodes CASSTLAGLPPYEQYF.

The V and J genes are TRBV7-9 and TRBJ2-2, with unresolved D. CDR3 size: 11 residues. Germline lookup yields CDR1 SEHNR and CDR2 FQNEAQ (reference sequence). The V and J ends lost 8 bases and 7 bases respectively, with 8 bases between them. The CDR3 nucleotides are TGTGCCAGCGCGAGTGGCGGGGAGCTGTTTTTT. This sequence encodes CASASGGELFF.

The CDR3 spells CARQDREVSYEQYF. The DNA of the CDR3 is TGTGCCAGACAGGACAGGGAAGTATCCTACGAGCAGTACTTC. The rearrangement uses TRBV2 and TRBJ2-7; the match to TRBD1 covers 8 bases. V lost 9 bases, J lost 1 base, and 8 bases stayed unmatched. This CDR3 contains 14 residues. CDR1 is SNHLY, CDR2 FYNNEI, per germline.

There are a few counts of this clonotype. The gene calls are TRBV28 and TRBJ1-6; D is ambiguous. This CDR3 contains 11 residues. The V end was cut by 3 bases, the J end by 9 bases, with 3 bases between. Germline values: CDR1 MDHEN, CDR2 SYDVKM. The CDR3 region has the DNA TGTGCCAGCAGTTTCCGTTCACCCCTCCACTTT. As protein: CASSFRSPLHF.

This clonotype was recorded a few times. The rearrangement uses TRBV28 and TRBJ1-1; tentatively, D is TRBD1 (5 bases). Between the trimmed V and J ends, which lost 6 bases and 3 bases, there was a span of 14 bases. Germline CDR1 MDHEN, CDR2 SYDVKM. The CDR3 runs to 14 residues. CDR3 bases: TGTGCCAGCAGCCGCTGGGGGAGGTACACTGAAGCTTTCTTT. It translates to CASSRWGRYTEAFF.